This T cell receptor beta chain was identified in a study of blood T cell repertoires in COVID-19. Study-level information: Some COVID-19 samples were acute and others convalescent; all came from the United States, Italy and Spain. From T cells, B-cell-depleted T cells, or PBMCs came the material, which was cDNA or gDNA.

The CDR3 loop spans 13 amino acids. V was cut by 1 base and J by 5 bases, with 9 bases left in between. CDR1 SGHRS and CDR2 YFSETQ come from the germline V gene. In the authors' methods: Counts of nucleated cells, estimated from reference gene primer amplification, were obtained. Generated by immunoSEQ multiplex PCR, the TCRdb table keeps only in-frame clones and is missing some. V, J and clone size were drawn from that table, and D and trimming were deduced from the DNA. The sample yields about 130,000 clones, 77% seen once. This clonotype originated in an elderly man with acute or convalescent COVID-19. The rearrangement uses TRBV5-1 and TRBJ1-1; D gene ambiguous. Sequenced: peripheral blood. CDR3 in DNA: TGCGCCAGCAGCTTGTTGGTTGAGACTGAAGCTTTCTTT. Encoded protein: CASSLLVETEAFF.